The 23 T cell receptor beta chains presented below share a single source sample, sequenced in a study of cytomegalovirus exposure and HLA in healthy donors. The PCR employed 60 Vbeta primers together with 13 Jbeta primers. The data were produced by immunoSEQ multiplex PCR, yet TCRdb's version contains in-frame clones alone and is incomplete. There are some 200,000 clones in the sample; roughly 72% occur only once, and 2% to 2.5% lies in the top ten. The material sequenced was PBMCs. The receptors here all came from a young woman in good health and CMV-seropositive.

The chain couples TRBV19 to TRBJ2-7, with D possibly matching TRBD2 (5 bases). CDR1 LNHDA and CDR2 SQIVND come from the germline V gene (reference sequence). This CDR3 region has 13 residues. Trimming cost V 5 bases and J 1 base, with 9 bases left between them. CDR3 region: CASSAGKSYEQYF. CDR3 nucleotides: TGTGCCAGTAGTGCCGGGAAATCCTACGAGCAGTACTTC.

CDR3 loop: CASSLASTASGNTIYF. CDR3 sequence (DNA): TGTGCCAGCAGCTTAGCTTCGACAGCCTCTGGAAACACCATATATTTT. The chain carries TRBV7-2 and TRBJ1-3; perhaps TRBD1 as D (5 bases). The V end was cut by 0 bases, the J end by 0 bases, with 9 bases between. Germline V CDR1 and CDR2: SGHTA, FQGNSA. The CDR3 totals 16 residues.

The chain has TRBV6-5 and TRBJ2-7; possible D gene TRBD2, 6 bases. Germline lookup yields CDR1 MNHEY and CDR2 SVGAGI. This CDR3 region has 13 residues. V lost 2 bases, J lost 7 bases, and 12 bases lay in between. CDR3 protein: CASSYPEGQEQYF. The CDR3 DNA reads as TGTGCCAGCAGTTACCCGGAGGGGCAAGAGCAGTACTTC.

This clone was seen once. At one boundary the junction diverges from the germline segment, which might be a read error. DNA of the CDR3: TGTGCCAGCACCAATCAAGTTGGAGACACCATATATTTT. Translated, it gives CASTNQVGDTIYF. The chain links TRBV6-1 to TRBJ1-3, with no clear D. There are 13 residues in the CDR3. Per the germline V gene, CDR1 is MNHNS and CDR2 is SASEGT.

The J gene is TRBJ2-3, the V gene TRBV6-1, with D uncertain. The germline V and J ends were trimmed by 4 bases and 2 bases, with 10 bases remaining between them. Germline CDR1 reads MNHNS; CDR2 reads SASEGT. There are 14 residues in the CDR3. CDR3 sequence (DNA): TGTGCCAGCAGTGGCACTATGGCCACAGATACGCAGTATTTT. Protein: CASSGTMATDTQYF.

In nucleotides, the CDR3 is TGCGCCAGCAGCCCCCGAGCACTAGCGGGGGGGGAGACCCAGTACTTC. Protein sequence: CASSPRALAGGETQYF. The chain combines TRBV4-3 with TRBJ2-5; 13 bases align to TRBD2. The V gene end was trimmed by 4 bases and the J gene end by 5 bases; junction bases not matched to a gene: 7. This CDR3 has 16 amino acids. From germline, CDR1 is LGHNA and CDR2 YSLEER.

This clone was counted a few times. The V call is TRBV7-2, the J call TRBJ2-5; D is ambiguous. V was shortened by 2 bases and J by 4 bases, with 14 bases between the two germline ends. This CDR3 has 15 residues. Germline V gene data show CDR1 as SGHTA and CDR2 as FQGNSA. In DNA form, the CDR3 reads TGTGCCAGCAGCTTAAACCCCGTAAGCCGAGAGACCCAGTACTTC. This encodes CASSLNPVSRETQYF.

The rearrangement joins TRBV5-1 to TRBJ2-7; perhaps TRBD2 as D (5 bases). CDR3 length: 16 amino acids. Germline lookup yields CDR1 SGHRS and CDR2 YFSETQ. V lost 0 bases, J lost 3 bases, and 16 bases lay in between. CDR3 sequence reads: CASSLVAGVKDYEQYF. The CDR3 coding sequence is TGCGCCAGCAGCTTGGTCGCGGGTGTGAAGGACTACGAGCAGTACTTC. Full variable domain (outside the CDR3, taken from reference TRBV5-1 and TRBJ2-7): KAGVTQTPRYLIKTRGQQVTLSCSPISGHRSVSWYQQTPGQGLQFLFEYFSETQRNKGNFPGRFSGRQFSNSRSEMNVSTLELGDSALYLCASSLVAGVKDYEQYFGPGTRLTVT.

This clone was counted a few times. The CDR3 nucleotides are TGTGCCAGCAGCGTAGGGGGGGACCAAGAGACCCAGTACTTC. This translates into CASSVGGDQETQYF. V is TRBV9 and J is TRBJ2-5; tentative D call: TRBD2 (6 bases). The CDR3 consists of 14 residues. Per the germline V gene, CDR1 is SGDLS and CDR2 is YYNGEE. Trimming shortened V by 0 bases and J by 0 bases, and 6 bases separated the two germline ends.

The rearrangement links TRBV11-2 to TRBJ2-1; perhaps TRBD1 as D (6 bases). Deletions cut 1 base from V and 4 bases from J, with 11 bases between. CDR3 length equals 15 residues. The V gene's germline CDR1 is SGHAT and CDR2 FQNNGV. CDR3 residues: CASSLGQAEYNEQFF. Written as DNA, the CDR3 is TGTGCCAGCAGCTTAGGACAGGCCGAATACAATGAGCAGTTCTTC.

The chain uses TRBV5-6 and TRBJ2-7; possibly TRBD1 for D (6 bases). Germline V gene lookup returns CDR1 SGHDT and CDR2 YYEEEE. V was cut by 4 bases and J by 2 bases, with 13 bases left in between. The CDR3 totals 14 residues. CDR3 sequence (DNA): TGTGCCAGCAGCCCCCAGGGGCCCACCTACGAGCAGTACTTC. It is translated as CASSPQGPTYEQYF.

CDR3 bases: TGCGCCAGCAGGGGCGTTTCTAGCACAGATACGCAGTATTTT. As protein: CASRGVSSTDTQYF. The chain combines TRBV5-1 with TRBJ2-3, with D hard to call. Trimming cost V 5 bases and J 0 bases, with 10 bases left between them. Germline-derived CDR1 and CDR2 are SGHRS and YFSETQ. CDR3 length equals 14 residues.

V is TRBV2 and J is TRBJ1-1; D gene unclear. This CDR3 comprises 13 residues. Trimming stripped 4 bases from V and 3 bases from J, with 9 bases between. Germline CDR1 reads SNHLY; CDR2 reads FYNNEI. CDR3 sequence reads: CASSAVVYTEAFF. The CDR3 DNA is TGTGCCAGCAGTGCGGTCGTGTACACTGAAGCTTTCTTT.

A few counts support this clone. The rearrangement links TRBV28 to TRBJ1-6; D may be TRBD1 (6 bases). The CDR3 loop spans 13 amino acids. Germline V gives CDR1 MDHEN, CDR2 SYDVKM. Between the trimmed V and J ends, which lost 5 bases and 5 bases, there was a span of 7 bases. The CDR3 nucleotides are TGTGCCAGCAGTGACAGGAATAATTCACCCCTCCACTTT. Translation gives CASSDRNNSPLHF.

The V call is TRBV5-1, the J call TRBJ2-5; D gene uncertain. Germline V CDR1 and CDR2: SGHRS, YFSETQ. Trimming removed 3 bases from V and 0 bases from J, with 9 bases in between. CDR3 size: 14 residues. The CDR3 region has the DNA TGCGCCAGCAGCTCACAGCCAGACCAAGAGACCCAGTACTTC. It specifies CASSSQPDQETQYF.

V and J are TRBV7-8 and TRBJ2-7, with D maybe TRBD2 (5 bases). The CDR3 is 14 amino acids. CDR1 is SGHVS, CDR2 FQNEAQ, per germline. V was shortened by 2 bases and J by 1 base, with 9 bases between the two germline ends. CDR3 DNA sequence: TGTGCCAGCAGCTTACCTAGGAGGTCCTACGAGCAGTACTTC. This codes for CASSLPRRSYEQYF.

The rearrangement links TRBV19 to TRBJ2-3; perhaps TRBD1 as D (6 bases). Germline V gene sequence: CDR1 LNHDA, CDR2 SQIVND (reference sequence). Trimming cost V 3 bases and J 4 bases, with 11 bases left between them. The CDR3 spans 14 residues. CDR3 coding DNA: TGTGCCAGTAGTATTTGGGGGCGTGCAGATACGCAGTATTTT. Translated: CASSIWGRADTQYF. Full variable domain (rest looked up from reference TRBV19 and TRBJ2-3): DGGITQSPKYLFRKEGQNVTLSCEQNLNHDAMYWYRQDPGQGLRLIYYSQIVNDFQKGDIAEGYSVSREKKESFPLTVTSAQKNPTAFYLCASSIWGRADTQYFGPGTRLTVL.

The genes are TRBV2 and TRBJ2-7; 7 bases fit TRBD1. Germline assignment: CDR1 SNHLY and CDR2 FYNNEI. Trimming took 5 bases from V and 2 from J; bases not matched to a gene: 9. There are 15 residues in the CDR3. In DNA, the CDR3 is TGTGCCAGCAGTAGTCCCCGGGACAGACCCTACGAGCAGTACTTC. Encoded protein: CASSSPRDRPYEQYF. Full variable domain (rest looked up from reference TRBV2 and TRBJ2-7): EPEVTQTPSHQVTQMGQEVILRCVPISNHLYFYWYRQILGQKVEFLVSFYNNEISEKSEIFDDQFSVERPDGSNFTLKIRSTKLEDSAMYFCASSSPRDRPYEQYFGPGTRLTVT.

J is TRBJ2-7 and V is TRBV4-3; TRBD2 agrees at 15 bases. V lost 0 bases to trimming and J lost 4 bases; unmatched junction nucleotides: 7. Germline CDR1 and CDR2: LGHNA and YSLEER. The CDR3 covers 18 residues. The CDR3 coding sequence is TGCGCCAGCAGCCAAGAATGGACTAGCGGGGGGGCGGGGTACGAGCAGTACTTC. This translates into CASSQEWTSGGAGYEQYF.

The chain couples TRBV7-2 to TRBJ2-3, with TRBD1 matching 8 bases. Germline V CDR1 and CDR2: SGHTA, FQGNSA. This CDR3 region has 14 residues. Trimming removed 5 bases from V and 4 bases from J; junction bases left unmatched: 5. The CDR3 loop is CASSLDRDADTQYF. In DNA form, the CDR3 reads TGTGCCAGCAGCCTGGACAGGGACGCAGATACGCAGTATTTT.

The chain employs TRBV5-1 and TRBJ2-5, with a weak D call TRBD1 (6 bases). The germline V gene encodes CDR1 SGHRS and CDR2 YFSETQ. This CDR3 is built from 15 residues. V was cut by 2 bases and J by 3 bases, with 14 bases left in between. The CDR3 DNA sequence: TGCGCCAGCAGCTTACAGGGCGGTTATGAAGAGACCCAGTACTTC. Translating gives CASSLQGGYEETQYF.

The J gene is TRBJ1-2, the V gene TRBV18; 8 positions agree with TRBD1. From germline, CDR1 is KGHSH and CDR2 LQKENI. V was clipped by 0 bases and J by 8 bases; unmatched bases: 5. The CDR3 spans 14 residues. The CDR3 sequence: CASSPPGQGHGYTF. Here the CDR3 DNA reads TGTGCCAGCTCACCACCCGGACAGGGTCACGGCTACACCTTC.

The chain uses TRBV11-2 and TRBJ1-1; 7 bases are a match to TRBD1. The V gene end was trimmed by 4 bases and the J gene end by 4 bases; junction bases not matched to a gene: 9. This CDR3 is 15 amino acids long. Per the germline V gene, CDR1 is SGHAT and CDR2 is FQNNGV. The chain's CDR3 is CASSSYRGGSTEAFF. The CDR3 DNA is TGTGCCAGCAGCTCCTACAGGGGAGGTAGCACTGAAGCTTTCTTT.